This paragraph reports one TCR beta chain. This sample is drawn from a study of blood T cell repertoires in COVID-19. This CDR3 is built from 15 residues. In germline, CDR1 is SGHRS, CDR2 YFSETQ. V lost 5 bases to trimming and J lost 4 bases, with 16 bases between them. TCRdb's copy holds only in-frame clones and misses some; the assay was immunoSEQ multiplex PCR. This sample has 100,000 or so clones, with around 90% found just once. The sample consisted of peripheral blood. The chain combines TRBV5-1 with TRBJ2-1; D may be TRBD2 (6 bases). The TCR comes from a human donor in a cohort sampled during active COVID-19. This chain's CDR3 is CASRALAGSYNEQFF. The CDR3 DNA follows: TGCGCCAGCAGGGCGCTGGCGGGGTCATACAATGAGCAGTTCTTC.